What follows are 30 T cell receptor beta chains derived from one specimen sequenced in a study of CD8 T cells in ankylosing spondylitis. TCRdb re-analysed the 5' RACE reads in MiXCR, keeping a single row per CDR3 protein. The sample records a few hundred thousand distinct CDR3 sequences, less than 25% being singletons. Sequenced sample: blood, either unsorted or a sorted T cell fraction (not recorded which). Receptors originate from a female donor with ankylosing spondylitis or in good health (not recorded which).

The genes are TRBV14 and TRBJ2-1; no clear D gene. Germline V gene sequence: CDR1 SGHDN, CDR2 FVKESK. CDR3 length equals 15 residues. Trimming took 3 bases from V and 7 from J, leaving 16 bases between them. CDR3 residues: CASSQGTSLTNEQFF. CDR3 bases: TGTGCCAGCAGCCAGGGCACCTCCCTTACAAATGAGCAGTTCTTC.

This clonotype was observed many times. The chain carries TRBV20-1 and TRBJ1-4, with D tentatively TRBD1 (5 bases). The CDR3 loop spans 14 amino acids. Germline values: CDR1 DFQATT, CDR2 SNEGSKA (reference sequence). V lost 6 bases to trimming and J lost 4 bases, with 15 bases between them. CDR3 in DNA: TGCAGTGCCGCCCTCGGGGCCTTTAATGAAAAACTGTTTTTT. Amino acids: CSAALGAFNEKLFF.

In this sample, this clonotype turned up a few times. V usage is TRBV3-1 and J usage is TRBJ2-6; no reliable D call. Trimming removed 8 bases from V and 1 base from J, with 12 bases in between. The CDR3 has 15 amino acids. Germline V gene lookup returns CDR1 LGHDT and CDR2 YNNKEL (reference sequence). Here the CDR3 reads CASEDVRSGANVLTF. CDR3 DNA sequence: TGTGCCAGCGAGGATGTACGGTCTGGGGCCAACGTCCTGACTTTC.

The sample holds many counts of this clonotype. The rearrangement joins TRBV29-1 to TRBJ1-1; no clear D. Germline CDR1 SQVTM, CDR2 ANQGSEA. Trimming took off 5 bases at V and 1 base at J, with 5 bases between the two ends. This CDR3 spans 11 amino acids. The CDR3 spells CSVTPNTEAFF. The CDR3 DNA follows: TGCAGCGTTACCCCGAACACTGAAGCTTTCTTT.

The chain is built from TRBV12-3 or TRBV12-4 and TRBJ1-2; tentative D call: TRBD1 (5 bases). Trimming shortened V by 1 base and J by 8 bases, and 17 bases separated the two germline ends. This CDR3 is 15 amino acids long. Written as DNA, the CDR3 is TGTGCCAGCAGTTTAGGGGGAGGGGTGGTTGGAGGCTACACCTTC. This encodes CASSLGGGVVGGYTF.

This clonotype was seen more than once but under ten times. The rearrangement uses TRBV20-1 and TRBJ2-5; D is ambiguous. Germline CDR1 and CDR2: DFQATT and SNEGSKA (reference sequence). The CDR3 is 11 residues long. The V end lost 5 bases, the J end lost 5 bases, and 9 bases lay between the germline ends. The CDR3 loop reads CSAGQRETQYF. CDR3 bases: TGCAGTGCTGGGCAACGTGAGACCCAGTACTTC.

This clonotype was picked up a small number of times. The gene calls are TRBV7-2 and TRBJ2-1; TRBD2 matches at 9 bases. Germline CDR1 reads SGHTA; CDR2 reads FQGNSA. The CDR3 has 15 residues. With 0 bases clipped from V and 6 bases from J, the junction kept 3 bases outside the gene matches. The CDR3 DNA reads TGTGCCAGCAGCTTAGCGGGGACTAGCACCAATGAGCAGTTCTTC. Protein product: CASSLAGTSTNEQFF.

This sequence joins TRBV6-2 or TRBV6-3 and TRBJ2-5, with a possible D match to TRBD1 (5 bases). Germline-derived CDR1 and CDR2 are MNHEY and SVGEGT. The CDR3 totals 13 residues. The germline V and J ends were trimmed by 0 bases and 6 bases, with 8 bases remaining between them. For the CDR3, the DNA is TGTGCCAGCAGTTACTCGACAGAACAGACCCAGTACTTC. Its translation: CASSYSTEQTQYF.

The CDR3 protein is CSARDAWGHYNEQFF. CDR3 nucleotides: TGCAGTGCTAGAGACGCGTGGGGGCACTACAATGAGCAGTTCTTC. This chain joins TRBV20-1 and TRBJ2-1, with D perhaps TRBD1 (6 bases). There are 15 residues in the CDR3. V gave up 0 bases and J gave up 3 bases, with 12 bases separating them. In germline, CDR1 is DFQATT, CDR2 SNEGSKA (reference sequence).

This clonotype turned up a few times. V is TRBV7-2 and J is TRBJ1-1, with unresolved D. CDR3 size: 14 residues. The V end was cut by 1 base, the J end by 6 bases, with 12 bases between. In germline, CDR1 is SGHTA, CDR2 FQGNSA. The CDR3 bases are TGTGCCAGCAGCTTAGACACGGCGCTCCCTGAAGCTTTCTTT. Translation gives CASSLDTALPEAFF.

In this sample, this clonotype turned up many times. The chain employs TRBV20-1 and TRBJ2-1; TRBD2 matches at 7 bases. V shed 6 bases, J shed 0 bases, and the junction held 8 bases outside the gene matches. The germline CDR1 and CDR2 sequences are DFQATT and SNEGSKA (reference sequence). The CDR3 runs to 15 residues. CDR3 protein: CSATGDYRSYNEQFF. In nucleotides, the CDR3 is TGCAGTGCCACGGGGGACTACCGCTCCTACAATGAGCAGTTCTTC.

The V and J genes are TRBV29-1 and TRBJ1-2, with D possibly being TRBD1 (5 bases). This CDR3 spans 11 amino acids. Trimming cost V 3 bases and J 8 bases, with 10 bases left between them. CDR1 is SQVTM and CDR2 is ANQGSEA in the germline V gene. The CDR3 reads CSVEGRGGYTF. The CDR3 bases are TGCAGCGTTGAGGGAAGGGGCGGCTACACCTTC.

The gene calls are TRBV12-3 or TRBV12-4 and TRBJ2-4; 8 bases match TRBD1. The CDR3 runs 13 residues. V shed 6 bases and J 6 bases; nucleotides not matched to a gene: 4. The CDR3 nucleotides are TGTGCCAGCAGGGGGACAGGCGGAAACATTCAGTACTTC. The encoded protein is CASRGTGGNIQYF.

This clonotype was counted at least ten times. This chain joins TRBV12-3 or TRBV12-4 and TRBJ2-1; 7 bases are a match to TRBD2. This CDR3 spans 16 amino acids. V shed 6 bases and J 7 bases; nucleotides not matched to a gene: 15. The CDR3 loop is CASSPLLGGSVNEQFF. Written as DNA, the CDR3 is TGTGCCAGCAGCCCCTTATTGGGCGGGAGTGTGAATGAGCAGTTCTTC.

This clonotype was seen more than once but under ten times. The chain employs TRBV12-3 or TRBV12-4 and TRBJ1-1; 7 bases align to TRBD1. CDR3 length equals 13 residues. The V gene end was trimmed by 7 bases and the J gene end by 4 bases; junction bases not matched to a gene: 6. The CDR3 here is CASILQGGTEAFF. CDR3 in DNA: TGTGCCAGCATCCTCCAGGGGGGCACTGAAGCTTTCTTT.

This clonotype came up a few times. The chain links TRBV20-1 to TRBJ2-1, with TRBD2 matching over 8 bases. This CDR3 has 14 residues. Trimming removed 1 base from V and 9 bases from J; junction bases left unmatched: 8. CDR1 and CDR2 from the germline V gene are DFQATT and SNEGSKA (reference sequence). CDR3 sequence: CSARALAGWREQFF. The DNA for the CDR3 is TGCAGTGCTAGAGCCTTAGCGGGATGGCGTGAGCAGTTCTTC.

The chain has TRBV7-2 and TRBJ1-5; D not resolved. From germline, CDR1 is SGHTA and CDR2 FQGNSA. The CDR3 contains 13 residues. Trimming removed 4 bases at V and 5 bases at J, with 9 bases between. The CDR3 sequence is CASSSRGDQPQHF. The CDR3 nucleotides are TGTGCCAGCAGCTCCCGAGGCGATCAGCCCCAGCATTTT.

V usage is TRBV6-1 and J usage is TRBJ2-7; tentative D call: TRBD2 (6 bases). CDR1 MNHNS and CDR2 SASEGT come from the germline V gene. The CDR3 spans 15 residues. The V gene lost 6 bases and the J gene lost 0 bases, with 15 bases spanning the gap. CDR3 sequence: CASSGGTALSYEQYF. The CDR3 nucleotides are TGTGCCAGCAGCGGAGGGACGGCCCTCTCCTACGAGCAGTACTTC.

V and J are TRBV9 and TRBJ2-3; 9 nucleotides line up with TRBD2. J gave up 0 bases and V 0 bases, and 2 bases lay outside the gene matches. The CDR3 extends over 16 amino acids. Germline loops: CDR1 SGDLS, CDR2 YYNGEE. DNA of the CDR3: TGTGCCAGCAGCGTAGGACTAGCGGACAGCACAGATACGCAGTATTTT. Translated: CASSVGLADSTDTQYF.

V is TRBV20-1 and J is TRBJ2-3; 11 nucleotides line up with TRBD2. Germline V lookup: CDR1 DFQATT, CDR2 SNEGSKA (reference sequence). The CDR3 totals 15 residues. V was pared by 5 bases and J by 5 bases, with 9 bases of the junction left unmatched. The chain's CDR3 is CSAGPSGRSLDTQYF. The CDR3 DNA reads TGCAGTGCTGGGCCTAGCGGGAGGTCTTTAGATACGCAGTATTTT.

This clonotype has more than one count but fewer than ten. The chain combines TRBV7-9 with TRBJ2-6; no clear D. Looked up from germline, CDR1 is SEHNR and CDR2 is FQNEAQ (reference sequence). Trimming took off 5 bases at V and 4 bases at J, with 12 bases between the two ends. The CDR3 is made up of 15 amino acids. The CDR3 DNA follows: TGTGCCAGCAGCCAGCAGGAAAGGGGGGCCAACGTCCTGACTTTC. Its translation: CASSQQERGANVLTF.

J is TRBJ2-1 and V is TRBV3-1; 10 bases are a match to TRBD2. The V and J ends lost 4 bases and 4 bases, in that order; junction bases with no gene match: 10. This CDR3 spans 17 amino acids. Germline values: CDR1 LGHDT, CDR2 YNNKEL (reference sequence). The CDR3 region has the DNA TGTGCCAGCAGCCCCCGGACTAGCGGACTAAGATACAATGAGCAGTTCTTC. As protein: CASSPRTSGLRYNEQFF.

The CDR3 sequence: CASSPRPLWRLAGGLNEQFF. In DNA, the CDR3 is TGTGCCAGCAGTCCTCGCCCCCTTTGGAGACTAGCGGGAGGGTTGAATGAGCAGTTCTTC. V and J are TRBV27 and TRBJ2-1; TRBD2 aligns across 14 bases. Per the germline V gene, CDR1 is MNHEY and CDR2 is SMNVEV (reference sequence). This CDR3 spans 20 amino acids. The V and J ends lost 5 bases and 7 bases, in that order; junction bases with no gene match: 19.

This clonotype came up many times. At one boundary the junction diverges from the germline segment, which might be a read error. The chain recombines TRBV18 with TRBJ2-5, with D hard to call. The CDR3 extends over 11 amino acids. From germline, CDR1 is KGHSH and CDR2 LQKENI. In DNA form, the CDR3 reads TGCGCCAGCAGTAGACAAGAGACCCAGTACTTC. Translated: CASSRQETQYF. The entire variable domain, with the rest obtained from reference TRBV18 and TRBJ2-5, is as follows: NAGVMQNPRHLVRRRGQEARLRCSPMKGHSHVYWYRQLPEEGLKFMVYLQKENIIDESGMPKERFSAEFPKEGPSILRIQQVVRGDSAAYFCASSRQETQYFGPGTRLLVL.

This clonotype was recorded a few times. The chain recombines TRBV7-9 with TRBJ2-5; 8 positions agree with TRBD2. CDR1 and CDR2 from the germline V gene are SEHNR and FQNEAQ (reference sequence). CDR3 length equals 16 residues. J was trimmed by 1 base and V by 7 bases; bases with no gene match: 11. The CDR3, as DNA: TGTGCCAGCACCGAGGGGTACAGCGGGGGCCAAGAGACCCAGTACTTC. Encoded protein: CASTEGYSGGQETQYF. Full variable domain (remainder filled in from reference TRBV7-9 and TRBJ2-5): DTGVSQNPRHKITKRGQNVTFRCDPISEHNRLYWYRQTLGQGPEFLTYFQNEAQLEKSRLLSDRFSAERPKGSFSTLEIQRTEQGDSAMYLCASTEGYSGGQETQYFGPGTRLLVL.

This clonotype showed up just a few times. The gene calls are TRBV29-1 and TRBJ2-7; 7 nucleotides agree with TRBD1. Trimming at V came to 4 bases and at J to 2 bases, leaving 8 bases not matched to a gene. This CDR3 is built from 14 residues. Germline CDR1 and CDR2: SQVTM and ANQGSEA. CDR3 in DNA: TGCAGCGTTGTCCCCTCCGGGACAGCCTACGAGCAGTACTTC. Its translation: CSVVPSGTAYEQYF.

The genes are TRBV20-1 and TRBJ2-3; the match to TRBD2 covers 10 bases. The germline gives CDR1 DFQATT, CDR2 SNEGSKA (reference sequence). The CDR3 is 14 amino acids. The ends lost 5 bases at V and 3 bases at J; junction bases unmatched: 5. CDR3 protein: CSALTSGTTDTQYF. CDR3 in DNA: TGCAGTGCTCTAACTAGCGGGACTACAGATACGCAGTATTTT.

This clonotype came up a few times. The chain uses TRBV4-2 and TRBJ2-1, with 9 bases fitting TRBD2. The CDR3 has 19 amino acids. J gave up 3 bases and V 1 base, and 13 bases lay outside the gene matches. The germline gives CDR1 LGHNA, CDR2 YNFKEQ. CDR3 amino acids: CASSQVRQGWTSDYNEQFF. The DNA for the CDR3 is TGTGCCAGCAGCCAAGTCCGACAGGGCTGGACTAGCGACTACAATGAGCAGTTCTTC.

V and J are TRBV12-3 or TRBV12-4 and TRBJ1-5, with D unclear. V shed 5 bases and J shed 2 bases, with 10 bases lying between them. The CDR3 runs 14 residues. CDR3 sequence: CASSAVTGNQPQHF. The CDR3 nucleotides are TGTGCCAGCAGTGCCGTGACTGGCAATCAGCCCCAGCATTTT.

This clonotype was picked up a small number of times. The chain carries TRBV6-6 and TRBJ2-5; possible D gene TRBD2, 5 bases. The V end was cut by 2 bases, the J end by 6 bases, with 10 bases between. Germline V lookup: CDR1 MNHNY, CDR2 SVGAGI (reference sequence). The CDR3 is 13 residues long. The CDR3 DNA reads TGTGCCAGCAGTTACGAGTTCGGGAAGACCCAGTACTTC. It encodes CASSYEFGKTQYF.